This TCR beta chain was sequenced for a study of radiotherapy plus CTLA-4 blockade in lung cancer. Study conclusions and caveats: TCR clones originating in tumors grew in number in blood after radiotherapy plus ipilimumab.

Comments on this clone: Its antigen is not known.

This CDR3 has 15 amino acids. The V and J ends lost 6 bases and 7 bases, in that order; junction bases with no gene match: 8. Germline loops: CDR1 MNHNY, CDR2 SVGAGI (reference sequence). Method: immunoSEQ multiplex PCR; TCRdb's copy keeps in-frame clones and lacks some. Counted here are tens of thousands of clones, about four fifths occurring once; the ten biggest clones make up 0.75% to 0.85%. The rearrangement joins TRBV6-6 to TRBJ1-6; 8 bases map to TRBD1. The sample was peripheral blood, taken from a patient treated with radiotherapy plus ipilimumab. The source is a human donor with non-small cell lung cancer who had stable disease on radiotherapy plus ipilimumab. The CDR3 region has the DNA TGTGCCAGCAGCCCGCGACAGGGGATGAATTCACCCCTCCACTTT. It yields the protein CASSPRQGMNSPLHF.